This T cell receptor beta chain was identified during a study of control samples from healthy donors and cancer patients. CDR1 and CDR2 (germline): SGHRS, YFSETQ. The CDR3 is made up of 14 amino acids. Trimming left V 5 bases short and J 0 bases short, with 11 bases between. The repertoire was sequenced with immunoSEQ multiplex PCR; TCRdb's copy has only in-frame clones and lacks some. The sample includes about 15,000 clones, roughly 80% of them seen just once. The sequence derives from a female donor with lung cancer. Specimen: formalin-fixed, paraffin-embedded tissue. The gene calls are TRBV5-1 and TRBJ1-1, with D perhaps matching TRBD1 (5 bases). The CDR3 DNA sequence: TGCGCCAGCAGTCGGGGACCGATGAACACTGAAGCTTTCTTT. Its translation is CASSRGPMNTEAFF.